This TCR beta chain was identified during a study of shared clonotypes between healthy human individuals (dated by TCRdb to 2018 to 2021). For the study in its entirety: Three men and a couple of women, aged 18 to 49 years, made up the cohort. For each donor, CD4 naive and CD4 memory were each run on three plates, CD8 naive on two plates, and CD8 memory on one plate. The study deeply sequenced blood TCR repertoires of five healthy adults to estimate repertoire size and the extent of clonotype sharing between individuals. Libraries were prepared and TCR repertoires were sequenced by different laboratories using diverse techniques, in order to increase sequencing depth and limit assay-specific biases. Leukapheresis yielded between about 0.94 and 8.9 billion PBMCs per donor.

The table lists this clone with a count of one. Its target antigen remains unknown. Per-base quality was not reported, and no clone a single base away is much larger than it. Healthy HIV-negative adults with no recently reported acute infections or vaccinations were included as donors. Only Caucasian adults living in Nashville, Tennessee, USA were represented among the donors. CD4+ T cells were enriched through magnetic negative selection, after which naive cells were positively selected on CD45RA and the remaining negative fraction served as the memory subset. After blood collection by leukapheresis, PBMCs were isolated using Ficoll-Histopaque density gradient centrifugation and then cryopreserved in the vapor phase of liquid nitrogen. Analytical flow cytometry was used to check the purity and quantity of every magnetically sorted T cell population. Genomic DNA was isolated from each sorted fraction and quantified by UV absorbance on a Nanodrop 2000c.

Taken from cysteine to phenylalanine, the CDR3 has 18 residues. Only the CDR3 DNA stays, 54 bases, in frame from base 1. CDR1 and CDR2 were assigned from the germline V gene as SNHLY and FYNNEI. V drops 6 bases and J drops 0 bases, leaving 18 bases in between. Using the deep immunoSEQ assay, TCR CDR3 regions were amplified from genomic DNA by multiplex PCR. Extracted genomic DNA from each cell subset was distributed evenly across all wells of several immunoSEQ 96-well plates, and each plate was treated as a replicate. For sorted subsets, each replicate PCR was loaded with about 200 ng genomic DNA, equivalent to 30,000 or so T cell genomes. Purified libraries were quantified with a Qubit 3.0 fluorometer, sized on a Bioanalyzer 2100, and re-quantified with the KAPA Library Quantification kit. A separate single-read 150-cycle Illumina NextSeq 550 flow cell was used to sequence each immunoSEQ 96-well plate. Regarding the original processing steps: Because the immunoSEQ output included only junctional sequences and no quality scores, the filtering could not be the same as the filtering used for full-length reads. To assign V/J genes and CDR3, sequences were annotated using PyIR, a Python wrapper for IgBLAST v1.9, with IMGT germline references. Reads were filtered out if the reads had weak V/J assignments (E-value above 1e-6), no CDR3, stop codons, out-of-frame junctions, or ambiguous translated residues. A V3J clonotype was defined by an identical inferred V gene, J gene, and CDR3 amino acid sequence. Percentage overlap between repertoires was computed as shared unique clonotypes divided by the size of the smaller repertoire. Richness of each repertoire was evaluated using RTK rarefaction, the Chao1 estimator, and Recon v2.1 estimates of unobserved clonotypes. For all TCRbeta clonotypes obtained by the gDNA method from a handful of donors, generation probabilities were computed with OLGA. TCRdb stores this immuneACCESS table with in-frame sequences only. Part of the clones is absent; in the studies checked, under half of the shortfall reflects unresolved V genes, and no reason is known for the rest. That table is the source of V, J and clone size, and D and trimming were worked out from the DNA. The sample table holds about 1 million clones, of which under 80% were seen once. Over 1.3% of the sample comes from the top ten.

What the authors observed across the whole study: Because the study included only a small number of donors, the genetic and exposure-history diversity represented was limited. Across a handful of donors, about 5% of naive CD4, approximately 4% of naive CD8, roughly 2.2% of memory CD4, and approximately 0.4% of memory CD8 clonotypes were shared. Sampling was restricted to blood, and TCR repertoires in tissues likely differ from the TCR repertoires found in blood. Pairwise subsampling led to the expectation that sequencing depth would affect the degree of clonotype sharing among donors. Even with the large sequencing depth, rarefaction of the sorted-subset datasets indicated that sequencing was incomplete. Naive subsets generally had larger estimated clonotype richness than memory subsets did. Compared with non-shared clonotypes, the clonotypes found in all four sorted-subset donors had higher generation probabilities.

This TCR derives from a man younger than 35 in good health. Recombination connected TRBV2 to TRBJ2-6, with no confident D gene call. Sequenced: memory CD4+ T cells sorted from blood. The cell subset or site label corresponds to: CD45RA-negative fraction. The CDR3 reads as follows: CASSLATAAVSGANVLTF. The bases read TGTGCCAGCAGCCTTGCTACCGCCGCTGTCTCTGGGGCCAACGTCCTGACTTTC. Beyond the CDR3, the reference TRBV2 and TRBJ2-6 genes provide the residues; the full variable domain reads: EPEVTQTPSHQVTQMGQEVILRCVPISNHLYFYWYRQILGQKVEFLVSFYNNEISEKSEIFDDQFSVERPDGSNFTLKIRSTKLEDSAMYFCASSLATAAVSGANVLTFGAGSRLTVL.